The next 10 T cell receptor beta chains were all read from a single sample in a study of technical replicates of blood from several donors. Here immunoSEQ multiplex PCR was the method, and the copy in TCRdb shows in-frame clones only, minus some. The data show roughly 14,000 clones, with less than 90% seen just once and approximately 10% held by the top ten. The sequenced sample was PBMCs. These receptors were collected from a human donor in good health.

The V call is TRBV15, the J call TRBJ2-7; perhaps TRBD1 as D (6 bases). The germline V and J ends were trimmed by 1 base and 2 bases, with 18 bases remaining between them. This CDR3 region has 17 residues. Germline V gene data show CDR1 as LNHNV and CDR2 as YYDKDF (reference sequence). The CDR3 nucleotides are TGTGCCACCAGCAGAGGAAAGAAGGGGGATCCCACCTACGAGCAGTACTTC. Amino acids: CATSRGKKGDPTYEQYF.

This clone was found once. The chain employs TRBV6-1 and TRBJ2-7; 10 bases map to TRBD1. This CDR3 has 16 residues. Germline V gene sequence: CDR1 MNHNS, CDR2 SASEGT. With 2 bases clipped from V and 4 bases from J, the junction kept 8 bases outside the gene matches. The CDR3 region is CASSELDGQGGYEQYF. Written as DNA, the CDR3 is TGTGCCAGCAGTGAACTAGACGGACAGGGGGGTTACGAGCAGTACTTC.

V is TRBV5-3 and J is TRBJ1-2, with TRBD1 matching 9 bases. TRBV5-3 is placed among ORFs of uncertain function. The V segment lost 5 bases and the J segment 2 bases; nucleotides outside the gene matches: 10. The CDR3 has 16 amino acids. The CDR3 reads CARSCGQGTVNYGYTF. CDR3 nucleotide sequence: TGTGCCAGAAGTTGTGGACAGGGGACGGTAAACTATGGCTACACCTTC.

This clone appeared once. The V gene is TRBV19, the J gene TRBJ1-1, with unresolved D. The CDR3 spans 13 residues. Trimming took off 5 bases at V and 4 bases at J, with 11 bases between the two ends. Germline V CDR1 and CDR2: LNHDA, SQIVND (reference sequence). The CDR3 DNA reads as TGTGCCAGTAGTCCCGGGTCTGGCACTGAAGCTTTCTTT. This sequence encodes CASSPGSGTEAFF. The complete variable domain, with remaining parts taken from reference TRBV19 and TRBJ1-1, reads DGGITQSPKYLFRKEGQNVTLSCEQNLNHDAMYWYRQDPGQGLRLIYYSQIVNDFQKGDIAEGYSVSREKKESFPLTVTSAQKNPTAFYLCASSPGSGTEAFFGQGTRLTVV.

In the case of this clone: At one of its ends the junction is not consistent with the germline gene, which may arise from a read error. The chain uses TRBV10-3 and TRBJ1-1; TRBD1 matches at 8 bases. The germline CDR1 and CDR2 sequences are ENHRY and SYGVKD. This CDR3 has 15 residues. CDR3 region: CAIGPDRVLVADAFF. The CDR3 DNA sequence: TGTGCCATCGGTCCGGACAGGGTCCTAGTGGCTGATGCTTTCTTT.

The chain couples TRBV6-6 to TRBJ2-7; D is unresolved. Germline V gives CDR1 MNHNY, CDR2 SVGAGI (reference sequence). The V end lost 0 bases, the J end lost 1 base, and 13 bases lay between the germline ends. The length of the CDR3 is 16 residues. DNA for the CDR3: TGTGCCAGCAGTTACTCGACATCGGTGGTGTCCTACGAGCAGTACTTC. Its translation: CASSYSTSVVSYEQYF.

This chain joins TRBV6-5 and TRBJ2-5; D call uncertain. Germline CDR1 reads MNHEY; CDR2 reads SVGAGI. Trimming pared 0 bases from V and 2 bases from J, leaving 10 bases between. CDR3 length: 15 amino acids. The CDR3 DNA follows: TGTGCCAGCAGTTACTCGGTAACTCAACAAGAGACCCAGTACTTC. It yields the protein CASSYSVTQQETQYF.

Written as DNA, the CDR3 is TGTGCCAGCTCACGTCCGGGACAGGATAATGAAAAACTGTTTTTT. Translating gives CASSRPGQDNEKLFF. The chain uses TRBV18 and TRBJ1-4; 8 positions agree with TRBD1. CDR3 length equals 15 residues. After removal of 4 bases from V and 4 bases from J, the junction contained 5 bases not matched to a gene. Germline CDR1 KGHSH, CDR2 LQKENI.

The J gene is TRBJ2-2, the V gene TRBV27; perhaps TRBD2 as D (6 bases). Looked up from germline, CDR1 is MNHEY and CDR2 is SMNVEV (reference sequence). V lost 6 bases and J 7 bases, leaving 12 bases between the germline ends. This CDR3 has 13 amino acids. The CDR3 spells CASRRGPGGELFF. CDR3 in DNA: TGTGCCAGCAGGCGGGGCCCCGGCGGGGAGCTGTTTTTT.

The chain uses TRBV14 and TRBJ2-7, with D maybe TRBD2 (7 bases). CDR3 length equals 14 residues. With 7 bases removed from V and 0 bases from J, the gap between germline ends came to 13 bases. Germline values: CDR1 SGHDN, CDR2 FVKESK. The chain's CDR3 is CASKGGTDSYEQYF. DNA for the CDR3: TGTGCCAGCAAGGGGGGGACTGACTCCTACGAGCAGTACTTC.